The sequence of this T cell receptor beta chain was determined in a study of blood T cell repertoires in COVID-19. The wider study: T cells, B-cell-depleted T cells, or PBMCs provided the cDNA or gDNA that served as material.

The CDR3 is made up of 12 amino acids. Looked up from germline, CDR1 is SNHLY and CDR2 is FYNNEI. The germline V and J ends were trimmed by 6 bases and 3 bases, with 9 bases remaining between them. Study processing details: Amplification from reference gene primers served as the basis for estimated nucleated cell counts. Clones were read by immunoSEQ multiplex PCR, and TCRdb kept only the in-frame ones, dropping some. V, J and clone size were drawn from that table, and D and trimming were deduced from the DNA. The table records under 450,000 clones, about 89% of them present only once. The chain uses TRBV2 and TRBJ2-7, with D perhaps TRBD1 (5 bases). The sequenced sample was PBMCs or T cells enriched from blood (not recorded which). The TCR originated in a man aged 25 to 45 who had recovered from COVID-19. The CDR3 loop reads CASRQQGYEQYF. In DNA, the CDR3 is TGTGCCAGCAGACAGCAGGGCTACGAGCAGTACTTC.